These 32 T cell receptor beta chains originate from one sample sequenced in a study of T cells in Graves' hyperthyroidism and ophthalmopathy. There were TCR beta CDR3 regions amplified from RNA transcripts. First-round RT-PCR targeting the TCR CDR3 was performed with the HTBI primer set. TCRdb fed the multiplex PCR reads into MiXCR, producing one record per CDR3 protein. The sample consists of about 480,000 distinct CDR3 sequences, over 13% of them appearing once. Sequencing was done on a sample of blood. The receptors derive from a woman between 18 and 30 years old with Graves' hyperthyroidism.

This clonotype was seen only a few times. The chain couples TRBV10-3 to TRBJ2-3; D may be TRBD2 (6 bases). V lost 4 bases and J lost 3, with 11 bases in between. Germline V lookup: CDR1 ENHRY, CDR2 SYGVKD. This CDR3 region has 14 residues. The CDR3 sequence is CAISAVEGTDTQYF. DNA of the CDR3: TGTGCCATCAGTGCAGTGGAGGGGACAGATACGCAGTATTTT.

This clonotype was picked up a small number of times. The genes are TRBV6-1 and TRBJ1-5; no definite D call. The CDR3 length is 13 residues. V was clipped by 6 bases and J by 3 bases, with 9 bases between them. The germline gives CDR1 MNHNS, CDR2 SASEGT. CDR3 in amino acids: CASRHRINQPQHF. The CDR3 bases are TGTGCCAGCAGACACAGAATCAATCAGCCCCAGCATTTT.

J is TRBJ1-4 and V is TRBV27; D ambiguous. The CDR3 loop spans 15 amino acids. Trimming left V 5 bases short and J 3 bases short, with 13 bases between. CDR1 is MNHEY and CDR2 is SMNVEV in the germline V gene (reference sequence). CDR3 loop: CASSAMRQSNEKLFF. The DNA for the CDR3 is TGTGCCAGCAGTGCCATGAGACAATCTAATGAAAAACTGTTTTTT.

The chain joins TRBV4-2 to TRBJ1-3; TRBD1 agrees at 7 bases. The germline V gene has CDR1 LGHNA and CDR2 YNFKEQ. The ends lost 11 bases at V and 0 bases at J; junction bases unmatched: 13. This CDR3 comprises 16 residues. The CDR3 spells CAARDSVNFSGNTIYF. The CDR3 nucleotides read TGTGCCGCTCGGGACAGCGTTAACTTCTCTGGAAACACCATATATTTT.

As for this clonotype: Relative to the germline gene, one junction end is altered; a read error may explain this. This chain uses TRBV3-1 with TRBJ2-1; D may be TRBD2 (5 bases). Germline values: CDR1 LGHDT, CDR2 YNNKEL (reference sequence). The CDR3 loop spans 14 amino acids. CDR3 amino acids: CASSPDLTNSEKSF. CDR3 sequence (DNA): TGTGCCAGCAGCCCCGATTTGACTAACTCTGAGAAGTCCTTC.

This clonotype was seen more than once but under ten times. For the CDR3, the DNA is TGTGCCAGCAGTTATGCAGGGAATCAGCCCCAGCATTTT. Translating gives CASSYAGNQPQHF. The chain is built from TRBV6-5 and TRBJ1-5; tentatively, D is TRBD1 (5 bases). This CDR3 contains 13 residues. V was pared by 3 bases and J by 4 bases, with 7 bases between. The V gene's germline CDR1 is MNHEY and CDR2 SVGAGI.

In this sample, this clonotype turned up a few times. A much larger clone lies a single base off, so this may be a read error. The V call is TRBV11-2, the J call TRBJ2-3; TRBD2 matches at 10 bases. The CDR3 covers 16 residues. Germline loops: CDR1 SGHAT, CDR2 FQNNGV. Germline trimming cut 7 bases from V and 6 bases from J; bases unmatched to any gene: 13. CDR3 in amino acids: CASNSTGTSVFDTQYF. DNA of the CDR3: TGTGCCAGCAACTCCACCGGGACTAGCGTCTTCGATACGCAGTATTTT.

This clonotype was detected many times. The chain has TRBV3-1 and TRBJ1-3; no clear D. The CDR3 length is 15 residues. The germline V and J ends were trimmed by 1 base and 0 bases, with 7 bases remaining between them. Germline CDR1 reads LGHDT; CDR2 reads YNNKEL (reference sequence). The CDR3 reads CASSQAGYSGNTIYF. The CDR3 DNA follows: TGTGCCAGCAGCCAAGCGGGATACTCTGGAAACACCATATATTTT.

In the case of this clonotype: A read error may produce the germline difference seen at one junction end. The CDR3, as DNA: TGTGCCAGCAGCTTAGAGAGCGGGGAGCTGCTTTTT. Protein product: CASSLESGELLF. The V gene is TRBV11-3, the J gene TRBJ2-2, with TRBD2 identical over 7 bases. Germline loops: CDR1 SGHNT, CDR2 YENEEA. The CDR3 totals 12 residues.

This clonotype was observed at least ten times. The chain is built from TRBV20-1 and TRBJ1-1; D is unresolved. This CDR3 is 14 amino acids long. The germline V gene has CDR1 DFQATT and CDR2 SNEGSKA (reference sequence). Trimming stripped 6 bases from V and 0 bases from J, with 14 bases between. DNA for the CDR3: TGCAGTGCGGTCCCTTTCATTATGAACACTGAAGCTTTCTTT. Amino acids: CSAVPFIMNTEAFF.

This clonotype was found many times. The chain joins TRBV20-1 to TRBJ2-5, with 7 positions matching TRBD2. Germline V CDR1 and CDR2: DFQATT, SNEGSKA (reference sequence). Trimming cost V 5 bases and J 3 bases; bases outside gene matches: 12. The CDR3 consists of 15 residues. The CDR3 DNA sequence: TGCAGTGCTGCCCCATCAATGGGAGGGGAAGAGACCCAGTACTTC. This sequence encodes CSAAPSMGGEETQYF.

This chain connects TRBV4-1 to TRBJ1-6; no definite D call. The V gene's germline CDR1 is MGHRA and CDR2 YSYEKL. CDR3 length: 13 amino acids. The V gene lost 1 base and the J gene lost 14 bases, with 12 bases spanning the gap. CDR3 in amino acids: CASSQGREDALHF. CDR3 nucleotides: TGCGCCAGCAGCCAAGGAAGGGAAGACGCCCTCCACTTT.

This clonotype has at least ten counts. CDR3 nucleotides: TGTGCCAAACAACTAGCGGGAGGGCCGGTCGAGGAGCTGTTTTTT. Its protein product is CAKQLAGGPVEELFF. The chain is built from TRBV2 and TRBJ2-2; TRBD2 agrees at 13 bases. V lost 10 bases to trimming and J lost 10 bases; unmatched junction nucleotides: 12. The CDR3 length is 15 residues. Germline CDR1 is SNHLY and CDR2 is FYNNEI. The complete variable domain, with remaining parts taken from reference TRBV2 and TRBJ2-2, reads EPEVTQTPSHQVTQMGQEVILRCVPISNHLYFYWYRQILGQKVEFLVSFYNNEISEKSEIFDDQFSVERPDGSNFTLKIRSTKLEDSAMYFCAKQLAGGPVEELFFGEGSRLTVL.

As to this clonotype: A read error may explain this, as a much larger clone is one base away. V usage is TRBV6-9 and J usage is TRBJ1-3, with unresolved D. CDR3 length: 18 amino acids. The germline V gene has CDR1 MNHGY and CDR2 SVAAGI. V was trimmed by 4 bases and J by 0 bases, leaving 19 bases between them. The CDR3 DNA reads as TGTGCCAGCAGTTCGGGCGAACCGGAACTCTACTCTGGAAACACCATATATTTT. It encodes CASSSGEPELYSGNTIYF.

This clonotype appeared many times. This rearrangement joins TRBV18 to TRBJ1-2, with 7 bases lining up with TRBD1. In germline, CDR1 is KGHSH, CDR2 LQKENI. Trimming removed 5 bases from V and 0 bases from J; junction bases left unmatched: 6. CDR3 length equals 15 residues. This CDR3 reads CASSGDRDANYGYTF. DNA of the CDR3: TGTGCCAGCTCAGGCGACAGGGACGCTAACTATGGCTACACCTTC.

This clonotype was observed many times. The rearrangement joins TRBV18 to TRBJ2-1; D is undetermined. The ends were cut back, 2 bases at V and 4 bases at J, with 15 bases in the middle. The CDR3 is 16 amino acids. Germline CDR1 and CDR2: KGHSH and LQKENI. CDR3: CASSPTTPQLYNEQFF. CDR3 in DNA: TGTGCCAGCTCACCAACCACCCCCCAGTTATACAATGAGCAGTTCTTC.

This clonotype showed up many times. The chain recombines TRBV5-1 with TRBJ2-6; no clear D gene. The V end was cut by 7 bases, the J end by 5 bases, with 10 bases between. The germline CDR1 and CDR2 sequences are SGHRS and YFSETQ. CDR3 length equals 13 residues. In DNA form, the CDR3 reads TGCGCCAGCGGCCCGGAGTGGGCCAACGTCCTGACTTTC. Translated, it gives CASGPEWANVLTF.

This clonotype was picked up many times. This chain uses TRBV20-1 with TRBJ2-3; 8 bases map to TRBD1. J was trimmed by 9 bases and V by 0 bases; bases with no gene match: 8. Looked up from germline, CDR1 is DFQATT and CDR2 is SNEGSKA (reference sequence). This CDR3 is built from 14 residues. CDR3 in DNA: TGCAGTGCTAGAGATCCAGGGGGCGTGGGGACGCAGTATTTT. It codes for CSARDPGGVGTQYF.

This clonotype was picked up many times. The chain has TRBV7-2 and TRBJ2-1; D may be TRBD1 (6 bases). CDR1 is SGHTA, CDR2 FQGNSA, per germline. Trimming left V 2 bases short and J 0 bases short, with 11 bases between. This CDR3 comprises 16 residues. This chain's CDR3 is CASSLNQGSSYNEQFF. The CDR3 nucleotides are TGTGCCAGCAGCTTAAATCAGGGGAGCTCCTACAATGAGCAGTTCTTC.

There are many counts of this clonotype. The CDR3 coding sequence is TGTGCCACCAGCAGAGGGTTGGCGGGAGGGGAGACCCAGTACTTC. As protein: CATSRGLAGGETQYF. The chain recombines TRBV15 with TRBJ2-5, with 9 bases fitting TRBD2. The V segment lost 1 base and the J segment 5 bases; nucleotides outside the gene matches: 5. The CDR3 covers 15 residues. Germline V gene sequence: CDR1 LNHNV, CDR2 YYDKDF (reference sequence).

This clonotype came up many times. The chain links TRBV12-3 or TRBV12-4 to TRBJ2-7; D possibly corresponds to TRBD2 (5 bases). The CDR3 loop spans 12 amino acids. The germline V and J ends were trimmed by 2 bases and 6 bases, with 8 bases remaining between them. DNA of the CDR3: TGTGCCAGCAGTTTAAGAGGGTTCGAGCAGTACTTC. Amino acids: CASSLRGFEQYF.

The rearrangement uses TRBV18 and TRBJ1-2; no clear D. The CDR3 covers 13 residues. Germline CDR1 is KGHSH and CDR2 is LQKENI. The V and J ends lost 3 bases and 5 bases respectively, with 10 bases between them. The CDR3 sequence: CASSPPSRYGYTF. CDR3 nucleotide sequence: TGTGCCAGCTCACCCCCTTCACGATATGGCTACACCTTC.

This rearrangement joins TRBV24-1 to TRBJ2-1; 7 bases match TRBD2. The CDR3 contains 17 residues. In germline, CDR1 is KGHDR, CDR2 SFDVKD. V was clipped by 3 bases and J by 7 bases; unmatched bases: 14. DNA for the CDR3: TGTGCCACCAGTGATATACCCGCCGGACTAGAGGGGAATGAGCAGTTCTTC. It yields the protein CATSDIPAGLEGNEQFF.

This clonotype has more than one count but fewer than ten. The V and J genes are TRBV3-1 and TRBJ2-3; 8 bases line up with TRBD2. This CDR3 is built from 17 residues. V lost 3 bases, J lost 2 bases, and 10 bases stayed unmatched. The germline gives CDR1 LGHDT, CDR2 YNNKEL (reference sequence). As DNA, the CDR3 is TGTGCCAGCAGCCATTACCTCCTTAGCGGGAACACAGATACGCAGTATTTT. Its protein is CASSHYLLSGNTDTQYF.

In its sample, this clonotype was seen a few times. The chain is built from TRBV25-1 and TRBJ1-3, with D maybe TRBD1 (5 bases). The germline V gene encodes CDR1 MGHDK and CDR2 SYGVNS. The CDR3 loop spans 14 amino acids. V was cut by 8 bases and J by 0 bases, with 11 bases left in between. The DNA of the CDR3 is TGTGCCAGCGGAGAGACAGCCTCTGGAAACACCATATATTTT. Translated, it gives CASGETASGNTIYF. Complete variable domain (other parts from reference TRBV25-1 and TRBJ1-3): EADIYQTPRYLVIGTGKKITLECSQTMGHDKMYWYQQDPGMELHLIHYSYGVNSTEKGDLSSESTVSRIRTEHFPLTLESARPSHTSQYLCASGETASGNTIYFGEGSWLTVV.

This clonotype came up many times. This chain connects TRBV2 to TRBJ2-1, with 11 bases fitting TRBD2. CDR1 and CDR2 from the germline V gene are SNHLY and FYNNEI. The CDR3 is 16 amino acids. V lost 7 bases and J lost 2; bases outside the gene matches: 7. DNA of the CDR3: TGTGCCAGCATAACTCTAGCGGGAGGCGCCTACAATGAGCAGTTCTTC. Translating gives CASITLAGGAYNEQFF.

This clonotype was seen more than once but under ten times. The chain recombines TRBV6-2 or TRBV6-3 with TRBJ1-5; 9 bases match TRBD1. J lost 7 bases, V lost 11 bases, and 9 bases had no gene match. CDR1 is MNHEY and CDR2 is SVGEGT in the germline V gene. CDR3 length equals 13 residues. CDR3 region: CAAGDREVQPQHF. The CDR3 DNA reads TGTGCCGCTGGGGACAGGGAAGTCCAGCCCCAGCATTTT.

The rearrangement joins TRBV13 to TRBJ1-2; D gene ambiguous. The CDR3 length is 16 residues. Per germline, CDR1 PRHDT and CDR2 FYEKMQ (reference sequence). Trimming removed 4 bases at V and 5 bases at J, with 20 bases between. The CDR3, as DNA: TGTGCCAGCAGCTATCCGCCGGCCTTCTACAAATATGGCTACACCTTC. Its protein product is CASSYPPAFYKYGYTF.

The genes are TRBV29-1 and TRBJ1-3; the D gene is possibly TRBD1 (6 bases). Germline-derived CDR1 and CDR2 are SQVTM and ANQGSEA. The CDR3 extends over 14 amino acids. Trimming took off 7 bases at V and 0 bases at J, with 13 bases between the two ends. In DNA form, the CDR3 reads TGCAGCGGGGTGACAGGCTCCTCTGGAAACACCATATATTTT. This gives the protein CSGVTGSSGNTIYF.

This clonotype was seen repeatedly, ten times or more. The chain recombines TRBV3-1 with TRBJ2-7; D perhaps matches TRBD1 (5 bases). V was trimmed by 1 base and J by 1 base, leaving 11 bases between them. The CDR3 contains 15 residues. CDR1 is LGHDT and CDR2 is YNNKEL in the germline V gene (reference sequence). CDR3 loop: CASSQVQDTSYEQYF. The CDR3 DNA reads TGTGCCAGCAGCCAAGTGCAGGACACATCCTACGAGCAGTACTTC.

This clonotype was detected a few times. This chain connects TRBV5-1 to TRBJ2-7; no clear D. The CDR3 contains 19 residues. CDR1 and CDR2 (germline): SGHRS, YFSETQ. Trimming shortened V by 0 bases and J by 3 bases, and 25 bases separated the two germline ends. The DNA for the CDR3 is TGCGCCAGCAGCTTGGGCAGGTCCTCAAGCGCCCCGGTTTACTACGAGCAGTACTTC. Its protein is CASSLGRSSSAPVYYEQYF.

V is TRBV20-1 and J is TRBJ2-7, with D possibly being TRBD1 (6 bases). CDR1 is DFQATT, CDR2 SNEGSKA, per germline (reference sequence). The V end was cut by 6 bases, the J end by 3 bases, with 18 bases between. The length of the CDR3 is 14 residues. This CDR3 reads CSASRTDSVYEQYV. The CDR3 region has the DNA TGCAGTGCCAGTCGAACGGACAGTGTCTACGAGCAGTACGTC.